The next 6 T cell receptor beta chains were all read from a single sample in a study of vaccination and CD4 T cells after COVID-19. Treatment denoted: roughly 11-day PBMC culture with coronavirus spike peptide pools or control peptides (ViraFEST assay). Cultured CD4+ T cell DNA was sequenced using the Oncomine TCR Beta short-read assay. TCRdb re-called the PCR reads through MiXCR, storing one row per CDR3 protein. The sample holds several thousand distinct CDR3 sequences, around 60% seen once. The antigens of these receptors remain unknown. Specimen: CD4+ T cells from blood, cultured in vitro. The receptors stem from a human donor who had recovered from COVID-19.

CDR3 sequence reads: CASSELQRGDNEQFF. In DNA form, the CDR3 reads TGTGCCAGCAGTGAGTTGCAGCGGGGCGACAATGAGCAGTTCTTC. The J gene is TRBJ2-1, the V gene TRBV2, with 7 bases identical to TRBD2. This CDR3 has 15 residues. V shed 3 bases, J shed 5 bases, and the junction held 7 bases outside the gene matches. The germline gives CDR1 SNHLY, CDR2 FYNNEI.

Details on this clonotype: Sequence at one end of the junction differs from germline and may be a read error. This sequence joins TRBV15 and TRBJ2-5, with D unresolved. The CDR3 covers 15 residues. Germline V CDR1 and CDR2: LNHNV, YYDKDF (reference sequence). The CDR3 protein is CATSRDNSFQETQCF. CDR3 nucleotides: TGTGCCACCAGCAGAGATAACAGCTTCCAAGAGACCCAGTGCTTC.

Only a few counts were recorded for this clonotype. The gene calls are TRBV20-1 and TRBJ1-1; TRBD1 agrees at 7 bases. Trimming cost V 0 bases and J 4 bases; bases outside gene matches: 5. This CDR3 is 14 amino acids long. Germline V gene data show CDR1 as DFQATT and CDR2 as SNEGSKA (reference sequence). The CDR3 here is CSARDLTGSTEAFF. CDR3 nucleotides: TGCAGTGCTAGAGATCTGACAGGGTCCACTGAAGCTTTCTTT.

This clonotype has only a few counts. This chain's CDR3 is CSARTDGNIQYF. The CDR3 DNA is TGCAGTGCTAGAACAGATGGGAACATTCAGTACTTC. The rearrangement joins TRBV20-1 to TRBJ2-4; no clear D gene. Germline values: CDR1 DFQATT, CDR2 SNEGSKA (reference sequence). V shed 2 bases and J shed 7 bases, with 9 bases lying between them. The CDR3 is 12 residues long.

This chain links TRBV6-5 with TRBJ2-7, with 7 bases identical to TRBD1. The V segment lost 4 bases and the J segment 0 bases; nucleotides outside the gene matches: 6. The CDR3 length is 15 residues. CDR1 MNHEY and CDR2 SVGAGI come from the germline V gene. The CDR3 bases are TGTGCCAGCAGTTTATCGTACAGGGGCTCCTACGAGCAGTACTTC. This codes for CASSLSYRGSYEQYF.

The genes are TRBV6-7 and TRBJ1-6, with D hard to call. TRBV6-7 is given ORF status, its function remaining uncertain. CDR3 length equals 18 residues. Trimming removed 8 bases from V and 1 base from J, with 21 bases in between. The DNA of the CDR3 is TGTGCCAGCCCACGAAACAACTCCAAACGTTCCTATAATTCACCCCTCCACTTT. Its translation is CASPRNNSKRSYNSPLHF.